Listed below are T cell receptor beta chains from one sample, sequenced in a study of tumor-infiltrating lymphocytes in primary liver carcinoma. Using its own MiXCR run on the multiplex PCR reads, TCRdb lists one record per CDR3 protein. The table lists hundreds of thousands of distinct CDR3 sequences, around three fifths of them singletons. Sequenced input: peripheral blood. All receptors derive from a man aged 35 to 55 with primary liver carcinoma and hepatitis B virus infection. Each CDR3 is given with its conserved first and last residue. The order of the fields is D gene, V gene, clone size, CDR3 length, J gene, CDR3 protein, CDR3 DNA. The D gene is left open where the match is weak. The listing skips clone size in some rows; elsewhere it reads once, few, many or a size class.

D: .; V: TRBV6-2/TRBV6-3; size: .; length: 13; J: TRBJ1-1; CDR3: CASINRYDTEAFF; DNA: TGTGCCAGCATAAATAGATATGACACTGAAGCTTTCTTT
D: TRBD2; V: TRBV4-2; size: few; length: 16; J: TRBJ2-7; CDR3: CASSQAGTSGRDEQYF; DNA: TGTGCCAGCAGCCAAGCAGGGACTAGCGGGAGGGACGAGCAGTACTTC
D: .; V: TRBV5-6; size: .; length: 13; J: TRBJ2-3; CDR3: CASSFPYTDTQYF; DNA: TGTGCCAGCAGCTTCCCCTACACAGATACGCAGTATTTT
D: .; V: TRBV6-5; size: many; length: 13; J: TRBJ1-2; CDR3: CASSYDGNYGYTF; DNA: TGTGCCAGCAGTTACGATGGGAACTATGGCTACACCTTC
D: TRBD2; V: TRBV5-5; size: many; length: 16; J: TRBJ2-5; CDR3: CASSLGTSGEQETQYF; DNA: TGTGCCAGCAGCTTAGGGACTAGCGGGGAACAAGAGACCCAGTACTTC
D: .; V: TRBV4-1; size: .; length: 14; J: TRBJ1-1; CDR3: CTSSQDTRAAEAFF; DNA: TGCACCAGCAGCCAAGATACCAGGGCGGCTGAAGCTTTCTTT
D: .; V: TRBV6-6; size: .; length: 13; J: TRBJ1-6; CDR3: CASSTTVVSPLHF; DNA: TGTGCCAGTAGTACGACAGTGGTTTCGCCCCTCCACTTT
D: .; V: TRBV6-2/TRBV6-3; size: many; length: 14; J: TRBJ1-2; CDR3: CASSPDRLNYGYTF; DNA: TGTGCCAGCAGCCCCGACAGGCTAAACTATGGCTACACCTTC
D: TRBD1; V: TRBV5-1; size: .; length: 16; J: TRBJ2-6; CDR3: CASSDRGRSGANVLTF; DNA: TGCGCCAGCAGCGACAGGGGAAGGTCTGGGGCCAACGTCCTGACTTTC
D: .; V: TRBV11-3; size: .; length: 14; J: TRBJ2-5; CDR3: CASSLGGRRETQYF; DNA: TGTGCCAGCAGCTTAGGAGGAAGGCGAGAGACCCAGTACTTC
D: .; V: TRBV6-6; size: .; length: 12; J: TRBJ1-4; CDR3: CASRPGREKLFF; DNA: TGTGCCAGCAGGCCCGGCAGAGAAAAACTGTTTTTT
D: .; V: TRBV14; size: few; length: 13; J: TRBJ2-3; CDR3: CASSLALTDTQYF; DNA: TGTGCCAGCAGCCTGGCCCTCACAGATACGCAGTATTTT
D: .; V: TRBV28; size: few; length: 17; J: TRBJ1-3; CDR3: CASSVSDTTLSGNTIYF; DNA: TGTGCCAGCAGTGTATCAGACACCACCCTATCTGGAAACACCATATATTTT
D: .; V: TRBV29-1; size: once; length: 13; J: TRBJ2-7; CDR3: CNVGGYNSYEQYF; DNA: TGCAACGTTGGGGGATATAACTCCTACGAGCAGTACTTC
D: .; V: TRBV7-9; size: few; length: 16; J: TRBJ1-1; CDR3: CASSLVAAGLNTEAFF; DNA: TGTGCCAGCAGCTTAGTGGCGGCGGGTTTGAACACTGAAGCTTTCTTT
D: .; V: TRBV11-2; size: once; length: 12; J: TRBJ2-7; CDR3: CASSPGCYEQYF; DNA: TGTGCCAGCAGTCCCGGGTGCTACGAGCAATACTTC
D: .; V: TRBV12-3/TRBV12-4; size: many; length: 15; J: TRBJ1-5; CDR3: CASSSGTYTNQPQHF; DNA: TGTGCCAGCAGTTCCGGGACATATACCAATCAGCCCCAGCATTTT
D: .; V: TRBV5-4; size: many; length: 14; J: TRBJ2-5; CDR3: CASSLGGSGETQYF; DNA: TGTGCCAGCAGCTTGGGTGGGTCCGGCGAGACCCAGTACTTC
D: .; V: TRBV5-1; size: .; length: 13; J: TRBJ2-7; CDR3: CASSLNQGGQQYF; DNA: TGCGCCAGCAGTCTGAATCAGGGGGGCCAGCAGTACTTC
D: .; V: TRBV12-3/TRBV12-4; size: .; length: 13; J: TRBJ2-3; CDR3: CASSTRGTDTQYF; DNA: TGTGCCAGCAGTACTCGCGGCACAGATACACAGTATTTT
D: TRBD2; V: TRBV6-5; size: .; length: 16; J: TRBJ2-3; CDR3: CANGSPGLAGTDTQYF; DNA: TGTGCCAACGGCTCCCCGGGACTAGCCGGCACAGATACGCAGTATTTT
D: TRBD2; V: TRBV6-6; size: .; length: 14; J: TRBJ2-2; CDR3: CARLRDYGSGELFF; DNA: TGTGCCAGGCTCCGGGACTACGGTTCCGGGGAGCTGTTTTTT
D: .; V: TRBV29-1; size: .; length: 13; J: TRBJ1-1; CDR3: CSVMRGPDTEAFF; DNA: TGCAGCGTTATGAGGGGACCGGACACTGAAGCTTTCTTT
D: TRBD2; V: TRBV28; size: .; length: 18; J: TRBJ2-1; CDR3: CASSLIQRLAGVPNEQFF; DNA: TGTGCCAGCAGTCTCATCCAGAGACTAGCGGGAGTTCCCAATGAGCAGTTCTTC
D: .; V: TRBV7-8; size: .; length: 15; J: TRBJ1-1; CDR3: CDSSLPQAVLTEAFF; DNA: TGTGACAGCAGCCTACCGCAGGCGGTTCTCACTGAAGCTTTCTTT
D: .; V: TRBV10-3; size: .; length: 13; J: TRBJ2-5; CDR3: CAIRDGGRETQYF; DNA: TGTGCCATCAGAGATGGGGGTAGGGAGACCCAGTACTTC
D: .; V: TRBV24-1; size: once; length: 14; J: TRBJ1-5; CDR3: CATSDSGNNQPQHF; DNA: TGTGCCACCAGTGATTCCGGGAACAATCAGCCCCAGCATTTT
D: TRBD1; V: TRBV5-4; size: .; length: 15; J: TRBJ2-1; CDR3: CASSYVDRPLGEQFF; DNA: TGTGCCAGCAGCTATGTGGACAGGCCACTCGGGGAGCAGTTCTTC
D: TRBD2; V: TRBV6-1; size: .; length: 17; J: TRBJ2-7; CDR3: CASSEPRLAGSSYEQYF; DNA: TGTGCCAGCAGTGAACCCCGACTAGCGGGAAGCTCCTACGAGCAGTACTTC
D: TRBD2; V: TRBV12-3/TRBV12-4; size: .; length: 19; J: TRBJ2-1; CDR3: CASSFESPWAGGPYNEQFF; DNA: TGTGCCAGCAGTTTCGAATCCCCTTGGGCGGGAGGGCCTTACAATGAGCAATTCTTC
D: TRBD1; V: TRBV5-4; size: .; length: 14; J: TRBJ2-5; CDR3: CASNLAGQAVDQYF; DNA: TGTGCCAGCAACTTGGCCGGACAGGCGGTAGACCAGTACTTC
D: .; V: TRBV5-4; size: .; length: 14; J: TRBJ1-2; CDR3: CASSPDGSNYGYTF; DNA: TGTGCCAGCAGCCCGGACGGCTCTAACTATGGCTACACCTTC
D: TRBD2; V: TRBV15; size: .; length: 16; J: TRBJ2-1; CDR3: CATSRAGLAGVDEQFF; DNA: TGTGCCACCAGCCGAGCCGGACTAGCGGGAGTCGATGAGCAGTTCTTC
D: .; V: TRBV29-1; size: many; length: 18; J: TRBJ2-5; CDR3: CSVDKWGAVRRGQETQYF; DNA: TGCAGCGTTGATAAGTGGGGAGCTGTTCGACGAGGGCAAGAGACCCAGTACTTC
D: TRBD2; V: TRBV11-3; size: many; length: 14; J: TRBJ2-7; CDR3: CASSFMGGTYEQYF; DNA: TGTGCCAGCAGCTTTATGGGGGGGACCTACGAGCAGTACTTC
D: .; V: TRBV11-1; size: .; length: 16; J: TRBJ2-3; CDR3: CASSTYTRSSTDKQYF; DNA: TGTGCCAGCAGCACCTATACTCGGAGTAGCACAGATAAGCAATATTTT
D: .; V: TRBV6-1; size: many; length: 13; J: TRBJ2-7; CDR3: CASRNVGSYEQYF; DNA: TGTGCCAGCAGGAACGTGGGATCCTACGAGCAGTACTTC
D: TRBD1; V: TRBV6-1; size: medium-sized; length: 15; J: TRBJ2-1; CDR3: CASSVTGSSYNEQFF; DNA: TGTGCCAGCAGCGTGACAGGGAGCTCCTACAATGAGCAGTTCTTC
D: .; V: TRBV6-6; size: .; length: 13; J: TRBJ2-5; CDR3: CASSGRGRETQYF; DNA: TGTGCCAGTAGTGGGCGGGGGCGGGAGACCCAGTACTTC
D: .; V: TRBV28; size: .; length: 15; J: TRBJ1-5; CDR3: CASSWGGVSNQPQHF; DNA: TGTGCCAGCAGTTGGGGGGGGGTTAGCAATCAGCCCCAGCATTTT
D: .; V: TRBV6-6; size: .; length: 13; J: TRBJ2-1; CDR3: CDSSYPGRNEQFF; DNA: TGTGACAGCAGTTACCCAGGCCGCAATGAGCAGTTCTTC
D: TRBD2; V: TRBV5-1; size: .; length: 16; J: TRBJ2-1; CDR3: CAGTRVAGVGYNEQFF; DNA: TGCGCCGGCACCCGCGTAGCGGGAGTGGGTTACAATGAGCAGTTCTTC
D: .; V: TRBV7-9; size: .; length: 12; J: TRBJ2-7; CDR3: CASSLGLYEQHF; DNA: TGTGCCAGCAGCTTGGGGCTCTACGAGCAGCACTTC
D: .; V: TRBV5-4; size: once; length: 14; J: TRBJ2-1; CDR3: CASSLAGQALSQFF; DNA: TGTGCCAGCAGCTTGGCGGGTCAGGCTCTCTCGCAATTCTTC
D: TRBD2; V: TRBV30; size: .; length: 17; J: TRBJ2-2; CDR3: CAWTAGRTSGRTRELFF; DNA: TGTGCCTGGACCGCCGGTAGAACTAGCGGGAGGACCCGGGAGCTGTTTTTT
D: .; V: TRBV10-3; size: few; length: 15; J: TRBJ1-2; CDR3: CAITLGPPLRGGYTF; DNA: TGTGCCATCACCCTAGGACCTCCCCTTCGTGGTGGCTACACCTTC
D: .; V: TRBV11-2; size: .; length: 18; J: TRBJ2-1; CDR3: CASSPKLPLAPEGNEQIF; DNA: TGTGCCAGCAGCCCCAAACTACCCCTAGCGCCCGAGGGGAATGAGCAGATCTTC
D: TRBD1; V: TRBV5-4; size: few; length: 14; J: TRBJ2-5; CDR3: CASSLAGQQGTQYF; DNA: TGTGCCAGCAGCTTGGCGGGACAGCAAGGGACCCAGTACTTC
D: .; V: TRBV5-4; size: .; length: 13; J: TRBJ1-5; CDR3: CASSSGLDQPQHF; DNA: TGTGCCAGCAGCTCGGGGCTGGATCAGCCCCAGCATTTT
D: TRBD1; V: TRBV30; size: .; length: 16; J: TRBJ1-5; CDR3: CAWSTPTGGGNQPQHF; DNA: TGTGCCTGGAGTACCCCGACAGGGGGAGGGAATCAGCCCCAGCATTTT
D: .; V: TRBV6-1; size: many; length: 13; J: TRBJ2-7; CDR3: CASSRLISYEQYF; DNA: TGTGCCAGCAGCCGACTCATCTCCTACGAGCAGTACTTC
D: .; V: TRBV5-1; size: few; length: 15; J: TRBJ1-5; CDR3: CAGSLVPGVGQPQHF; DNA: TGCGCCGGCAGCTTGGTGCCAGGGGTCGGCCAGCCCCAGCATTTT
D: .; V: TRBV6-2/TRBV6-3; size: few; length: 16; J: TRBJ2-7; CDR3: CASSFHTSPFPYEQYF; DNA: TGTGCCAGCAGTTTCCACACCTCACCCTTCCCCTACGAGCAGTACTTC
D: .; V: TRBV28; size: few; length: 16; J: TRBJ2-7; CDR3: CASSFVLAELTYEQYF; DNA: TGTGCCAGCAGTTTCGTGCTGGCCGAGCTGACCTACGAGCAGTACTTC
D: .; V: TRBV14; size: .; length: 15; J: TRBJ1-4; CDR3: CASSQEGLAGEKLFF; DNA: TGTGCCAGCAGCCAAGAAGGGCTAGCTGGGGAAAAACTGTTTTTT